This T cell receptor (beta chain) was recovered during a study of prognosis after radiotherapy for stage I lung cancer. Study-wide background: SBRT was given in 3 to 5 fractions at a biologically effective dose of at least 100 Gy as radiotherapy. Study-wide results and limits: Reports indicated that TRBV and TRBJ gene usage differed between patients with and without metastases, including differences in roughly 10 V and two J genes after SBRT. Compared with a median of 10,088 beforehand, unique TCR clone counts dropped to several thousand after stereotactic body radiation therapy.

Sample collection consisted of roughly 5.9 milliliters of peripheral blood drawn at each of two time points. The CDR3 consists of 15 residues. Deletions cut 1 base from V and 7 bases from J, with 17 bases between. Germline values: CDR1 SGHRS, CDR2 YFSETQ. With two-round multiplex PCR, TCR beta CDR3 sequences were amplified from genomic DNA. The authors ran first-round PCR with primers specific to each TRBV and TRBJ gene. TCRdb re-called the multiplex PCR reads through MiXCR, storing one row per CDR3 protein. The sample lists roughly 30,000 distinct CDR3 sequences; approximately 51% were seen once. As for this clonotype: Its target is not known. A single base separates this from a much larger clone, so it may be a read error.

The source was PBMCs, collected before or after stereotactic body radiation therapy (not recorded which). The origin of this receptor is a donor aged 50 or older with non-small cell lung cancer. V gene TRBV5-1 combines with J gene TRBJ2-5; D is unclear. The CDR3 nucleotides read TGCGCCAGCAGCTTGAGTCTGTTATTATTGGGGACCCAGTACTTC. Amino acids: CASSLSLLLLGTQYF.